This is a list of T cell receptor beta chains from one sample in a study of cytomegalovirus exposure and HLA in healthy donors. Produced via immunoSEQ multiplex PCR; TCRdb's table is partial and in-frame only. The profile shows 150,000 to 200,000 clones, less than 80% of them singletons. Sequenced: PBMCs. The source is a man younger than 35 in good health and CMV-seronegative. Each CDR3 is given with its conserved first and last residue. D genes are given only for firm matches. Clone size is not always given. Where it is, it says once, few, many or a class for expanded clones.

.	TRBV4-2	TRBJ2-7	TRBD1	CASSHRGQADEQYF	TGTGCCAGCAGCCACAGGGGACAGGCGGACGAGCAGTACTTC
.	TRBV28	TRBJ2-5	TRBD1	CASSNYRGMRETQYF	TGTGCCAGCAGTAACTACAGGGGGATGCGAGAGACCCAGTACTTC
once	TRBV10-1	TRBJ2-1	.	CASSVNSGGGNEQFF	TGCGCCAGCAGTGTGAATAGCGGAGGAGGGAATGAGCAGTTCTTC
.	TRBV4-1	TRBJ2-7	TRBD1	CASSSRQGGEQYF	TGCGCCAGCAGCTCACGACAGGGCGGCGAGCAGTACTTC
.	TRBV9	TRBJ1-1	TRBD1	CASSAPRQGAYTEAFF	TGTGCCAGCAGCGCACCCCGACAGGGGGCGTACACTGAAGCTTTCTTT
.	TRBV5-1	TRBJ2-1	TRBD2	CASSLFSRESNEQFF	TGCGCCAGCAGCTTGTTCTCGCGGGAGTCCAATGAGCAGTTCTTC
.	TRBV15	TRBJ1-5	TRBD1	CATSSGQGGQPQHF	TGTGCCACCAGCAGTGGACAGGGCGGACAGCCCCAGCATTTT
.	TRBV20-1	TRBJ1-2	.	CSASRHNGYTF	TGCAGTGCTAGCAGACATAATGGCTACACCTTC
.	TRBV7-3	TRBJ2-7	.	CASSLGPSSYEQYF	TGTGCCAGCAGCTTAGGTCCTAGCTCCTACGAGCAGTACTTC
.	TRBV28	TRBJ1-2	.	CASSLAGLSNYGYTF	TGTGCCAGCAGTTTAGCGGGACTGTCTAACTATGGCTACACCTTC
.	TRBV27	TRBJ2-7	.	CASSPGSPYEQYF	TGTGCCAGCAGTCCCGGGAGCCCCTACGAGCAGTACTTC
.	TRBV7-8	TRBJ1-3	TRBD1	CASSRGTAVSGNTIYF	TGTGCCAGCAGCCGAGGGACAGCTGTTTCTGGAAACACCATATATTTT
.	TRBV4-1	TRBJ1-2	TRBD1	CASSLTGADGYTF	TGCGCCAGCAGCCTGACAGGGGCGGATGGCTACACCTTC
.	TRBV5-4	TRBJ2-3	TRBD2	CASSLAGEGTDTQYF	TGTGCCAGCAGCTTAGCGGGAGAGGGCACAGATACGCAGTATTTT
.	TRBV19	TRBJ2-1	.	CASSMRVGNEQFF	TGTGCCAGTAGTATGAGGGTCGGCAATGAGCAGTTCTTC
.	TRBV6-5	TRBJ1-4	.	CASSYSSRGEKLFF	TGTGCCAGCAGTTACTCGAGCCGAGGTGAAAAACTGTTTTTT
few	TRBV5-1	TRBJ2-5	.	CASSFGRATPGETQYF	TGCGCCAGCAGCTTCGGCAGGGCCACGCCAGGAGAGACCCAGTACTTC
.	TRBV19	TRBJ2-5	TRBD1	CASSIRKGGTGGQETQYF	TGTGCCAGTAGTATAAGGAAGGGCGGGACAGGGGGCCAAGAGACCCAGTACTTC
once	TRBV5-1	TRBJ2-5	.	CASSRGQNQETQYF	TGTGCCAGCAGCCGCGGACAGAATCAAGAGACCCAGTACTTC
.	TRBV9	TRBJ2-3	TRBD2	CASSAGLAGGRTDTQYF	TGTGCCAGCAGCGCGGGACTAGCGGGAGGTAGGACAGATACGCAGTATTTT
once	TRBV19	TRBJ1-6	TRBD1	CASSISQGALHF	TGTGCCAGTAGTATCTCTCAGGGGGCCCTCCACTTT
once	TRBV30	TRBJ2-7	TRBD1	CAWRGQGDFYEQYF	TGTGCCTGGAGGGGACAGGGGGACTTCTACGAGCAGTACTTC
.	TRBV5-5	TRBJ1-5	TRBD1	CASSPTGGPNQPQHF	TGTGCCAGCAGCCCGACAGGGGGCCCGAATCAGCCCCAGCATTTT
.	TRBV28	TRBJ1-6	.	CASTPVSELNSPLHF	TGTGCCAGCACCCCCGTCTCGGAGCTAAATTCACCCCTCCACTTT
few	TRBV25-1	TRBJ1-1	.	CASSETTEAFF	TGTGCCAGCAGTGAAACAACTGAAGCTTTCTTT
.	TRBV5-4	TRBJ1-1	.	CASSLVSSREAFF	TGTGCCAGCAGCTTGGTGTCCTCCCGGGAAGCTTTCTTT
few	TRBV10-3	TRBJ2-2	.	CAISESWVRGTGELFF	TGTGCCATCAGTGAGTCGTGGGTCAGGGGAACCGGGGAGCTGTTTTTT
.	TRBV7-9	TRBJ2-3	.	CASTPSGTDTQYF	TGTGCCAGCACCCCGAGCGGGACAGATACGCAGTATTTT
.	TRBV19	TRBJ1-2	TRBD1	CASSKGTAGGKVYGYTF	TGTGCCAGTAGTAAGGGGACCGCAGGGGGTAAGGTCTATGGCTACACCTTC
.	TRBV29-1	TRBJ2-6	.	CSVEQGTISGANVLTF	TGCAGCGTTGAACAGGGCACAATATCTGGGGCCAACGTCCTGACTTTC
.	TRBV7-3	TRBJ1-1	TRBD1	CASSLRGQATNTEAFF	TGTGCCAGCAGCTTAAGGGGACAGGCGACGAACACTGAAGCTTTCTTT
.	TRBV6-1	TRBJ2-7	TRBD2	CASKSSGTYEQYF	TGTGCCAGCAAATCTAGCGGGACCTACGAGCAGTACTTC
.	TRBV25-1	TRBJ2-1	TRBD2	CASRPGGPYNEQFF	TGTGCCAGCAGACCGGGGGGGCCTTACAATGAGCAGTTCTTC
.	TRBV9	TRBJ2-7	.	CASSVDPGYEQYF	TGTGCCAGCAGCGTAGACCCAGGCTACGAGCAGTACTTC
.	TRBV5-6	TRBJ2-7	.	CASSSAGMGIGSYEQYF	TGTGCCAGCAGCTCCGCAGGGATGGGGATTGGCTCCTACGAGCAGTACTTC
.	TRBV6-5	TRBJ1-5	TRBD1	CASSSPGTGANQPQHF	TGTGCCAGCAGTTCCCCGGGGACAGGGGCTAATCAGCCCCAGCATTTT
.	TRBV28	TRBJ1-6	.	CASSETGGASPLHF	TGTGCCAGCAGTGAGACTGGCGGGGCTTCACCCCTCCACTTT